This is a list of T cell receptor beta chains from one sample in a study of control samples from healthy donors and cancer patients. Profiling relied on immunoSEQ multiplex PCR, and the TCRdb table lists in-frame clones only, not all of them. This sample has some 130,000 clones; 75% to 95% occur once, and the top ten carry approximately 9%. Sequencing was carried out using blood. The receptor set was obtained from a young man in good health. Both conserved end residues are trimmed from each CDR3. Each record gives: J gene, V gene, clone size, CDR3 protein. Clone size is shown for a subset of rows, as once, few, many or a class of expanded clone.

J: TRBJ2-2; V: TRBV5-4; size: NA; CDR3: ASSPGPGEGVGELF
J: TRBJ2-7; V: TRBV7-9; size: NA; CDR3: ASSLEAEQY
J: TRBJ1-5; V: TRBV5-1; size: once; CDR3: ASSLDGFSNQPQH
J: TRBJ1-2; V: TRBV30; size: NA; CDR3: AWSVEGGSVYGYT
J: TRBJ1-3; V: TRBV27; size: NA; CDR3: ASSLNRVPGNTIY
J: TRBJ2-1; V: TRBV24-1; size: NA; CDR3: ATRGGQDYNEQF
J: TRBJ2-3; V: TRBV27; size: NA; CDR3: ASSLSGFRDGSTDTQY
J: TRBJ1-2; V: TRBV7-8; size: NA; CDR3: ASSLAGQGHGYT
J: TRBJ1-3; V: TRBV4-1; size: NA; CDR3: ASSPRTGGPGNTIY
J: TRBJ1-1; V: TRBV7-2; size: NA; CDR3: ASSPKSGGNTEAF
J: TRBJ1-1; V: TRBV5-7; size: NA; CDR3: ASRATVNTEAF